The clone carrying this T cell receptor (beta chain) is termed hyperexpanded. Its specificity is unknown. The data are from a study of lung T cells in sarcoidosis with Löfgren's syndrome. Looking at the study overall: Analyses focused on Löfgren's syndrome patients. Points from the study as a whole: TRAV12-1 and TRBV2 were reportedly most expanded in Löfgren's patients. Multiple Löfgren's syndrome patients reportedly shared TRAV12-1 and TRBV2 CDR3 motifs.

Germline V gene data show CDR1 as MNHNY and CDR2 as SVGAGI (reference sequence). Trimming took off 0 bases at V and 3 bases at J, with 6 bases between the two ends. The length of the CDR3 is 14 residues. TCRdb re-analysed the reads in MiXCR, keeping a single row per CDR3 protein. The data show some 510 distinct CDR3 sequences, under 35% seen once. The V call is TRBV6-6, the J call TRBJ2-1; maybe TRBD2 (6 bases). The TCR comes from a human donor with sarcoidosis (Löfgren's syndrome or another form), or a control subject (not recorded which). Sequenced material: CD4+ T cells from bronchoalveolar lavage. The CDR3 sequence is CASSYSGGYNEQFF. In DNA form, the CDR3 reads TGTGCCAGCAGTTACTCGGGAGGCTACAATGAGCAGTTCTTC.